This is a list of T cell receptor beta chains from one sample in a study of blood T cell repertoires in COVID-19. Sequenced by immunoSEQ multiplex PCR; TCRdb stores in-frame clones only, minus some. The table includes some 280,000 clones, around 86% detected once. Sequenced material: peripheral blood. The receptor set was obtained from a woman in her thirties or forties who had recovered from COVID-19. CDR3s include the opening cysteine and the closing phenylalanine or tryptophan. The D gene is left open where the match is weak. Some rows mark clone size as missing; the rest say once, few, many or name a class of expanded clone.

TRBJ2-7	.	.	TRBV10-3	CATTTSSYEQYF	TGTGCCACCACTACTAGCAGCTACGAGCAGTACTTT
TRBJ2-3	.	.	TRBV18	CASSPPGLADTDTQYF	TGTGCCAGCTCACCACCTGGACTGGCAGACACAGATACGCAGTATTTT
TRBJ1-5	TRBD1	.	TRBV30	CASGQGASQPQHF	TGTGCCTCCGGACAGGGGGCAAGTCAGCCCCAGCATTTT
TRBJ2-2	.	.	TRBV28	CASREGAENTGELFF	TGTGCCAGCAGGGAGGGGGCCGAGAACACCGGGGAGCTGTTTTTT
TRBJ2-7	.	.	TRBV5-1	CATFLSEQYF	TGCGCCACCTTTCTGTCCGAGCAGTACTTC
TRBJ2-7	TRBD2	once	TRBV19	CASSPTSGRIGTYEQYF	TGTGCCAGTAGCCCGACTAGCGGGAGGATCGGGACCTACGAGCAGTACTTC
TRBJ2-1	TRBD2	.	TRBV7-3	CASSLLAETYNEQFF	TGTGCCAGCAGCTTACTAGCGGAAACCTACAATGAGCAGTTCTTC
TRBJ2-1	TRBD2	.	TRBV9	CASSVAGGRYDEQFF	TGTGCCAGCAGCGTAGCGGGAGGTCGGTACGATGAGCAGTTCTTC
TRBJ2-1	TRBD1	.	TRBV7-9	CASSYRAGQGLYNEQFF	TGTGCCAGCAGCTACAGGGCGGGACAGGGGCTCTACAATGAGCAGTTCTTC
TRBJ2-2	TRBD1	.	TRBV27	CASSWGQGVAGELFF	TGTGCCAGCAGTTGGGGACAGGGGGTAGCCGGGGAGCTGTTTTTT
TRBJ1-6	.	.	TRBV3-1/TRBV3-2	CASRSGLNSPLHF	TGTGCCAGCAGGTCAGGGTTGAATTCACCCCTCCACTTT
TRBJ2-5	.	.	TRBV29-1	CSVTWTNQETQYF	TGCAGCGTGACTTGGACAAACCAAGAGACCCAGTACTTC
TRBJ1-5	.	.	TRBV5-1	CASSLSGTTNQPQHF	TGCGCCAGCAGCTTGTCAGGGACAACCAATCAGCCCCAGCATTTT
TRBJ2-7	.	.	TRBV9	CASSVAPGNEQYF	TGTGCCAGCAGCGTAGCTCCGGGAAACGAGCAGTACTTC
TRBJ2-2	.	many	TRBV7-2	CASSPGLTGARRGTGELFF	TGTGCCAGCAGCCCCGGACTGACGGGAGCCCGGCGGGGCACCGGGGAGCTGTTTTTT
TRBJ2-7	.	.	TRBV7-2	CASSQHPSYEQYF	TGTGCCAGCAGCCAACACCCTTCCTACGAGCAGTACTTC
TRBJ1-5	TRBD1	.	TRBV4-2	CASSQAPQGSNQPQHF	TGTGCCAGCAGCCAAGCTCCACAGGGGAGCAATCAGCCCCAGCATTTT
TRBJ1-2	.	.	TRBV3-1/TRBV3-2	CASRAGGGGNYGYTF	TGTGCCAGCCGTGCGGGAGGGGGGGGAAACTATGGCTACACCTTC
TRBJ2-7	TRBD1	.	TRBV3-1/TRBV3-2	CASSLDRGGPYEQYF	TGTGCCAGCAGCCTGGACAGGGGAGGACCCTACGAGCAGTACTTC
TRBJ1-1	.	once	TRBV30	CAWSGGTWNTEAFF	TGTGCCTGGAGCGGGGGAACGTGGAACACTGAAGCTTTCTTT
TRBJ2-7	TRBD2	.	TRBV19	CASSLAGFHEQYF	TGTGCCAGTTCGCTAGCGGGATTCCACGAGCAGTACTTC
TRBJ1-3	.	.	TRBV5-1	CASSLFGDSGNTIYF	TGCGCCAGCAGCTTGTTTGGAGACTCTGGAAACACCATATATTTT
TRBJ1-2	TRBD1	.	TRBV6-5	CASSYARGQGDGYTF	TGTGCCAGCAGCTACGCGAGAGGACAGGGGGATGGCTACACCTTC
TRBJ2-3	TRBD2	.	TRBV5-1	CASSRNPGGGTDTQYF	TGCGCCAGCAGCAGAAACCCGGGGGGGGGCACAGATACGCAGTATTTT
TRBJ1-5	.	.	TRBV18	CASSPLGSFVAQHF	TGTGCCAGCTCACCATTGGGCTCCTTCGTGGCCCAGCATTTT
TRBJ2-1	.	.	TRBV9	CASSPNPRLQQFF	TGTGCCAGCAGCCCCAACCCGAGACTCCAGCAGTTCTTC
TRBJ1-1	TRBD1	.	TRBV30	CAWARTGGTEAFF	TGTGCCTGGGCTCGGACAGGCGGGACTGAAGCTTTCTTT
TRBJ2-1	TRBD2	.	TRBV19	CASSPLRDYYNEQFF	TGTGCCAGTAGCCCCCTCCGGGACTACTACAATGAGCAGTTCTTC
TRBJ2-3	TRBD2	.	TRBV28	CASIRAGATDTQYF	TGTGCCAGCATTCGAGCGGGGGCCACAGATACGCAGTATTTT
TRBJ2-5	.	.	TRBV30	CACAWGRETQYF	TGTGCCTGCGCGTGGGGGCGAGAGACCCAGTACTTC
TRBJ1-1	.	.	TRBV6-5	CASSSSQGLNTEAFF	TGTGCCAGCAGTTCGAGCCAGGGGTTGAACACTGAAGCTTTCTTT
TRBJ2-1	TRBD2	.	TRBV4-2	CASSQDYGLAGGRDEQFF	TGTGCCAGCAGCCAAGACTATGGACTAGCGGGAGGTCGCGATGAGCAGTTCTTC
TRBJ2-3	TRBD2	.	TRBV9	CASSVRAGGARDTQYF	TGTGCCAGCAGCGTACGGGCGGGAGGAGCCAGGGATACGCAGTATTTT
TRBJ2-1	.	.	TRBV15	CATSREELGGLEQFF	TGTGCCACCAGCAGAGAGGAACTTGGAGGGCTTGAGCAGTTCTTC
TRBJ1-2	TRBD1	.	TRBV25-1	CASSPQGGVYGYTF	TGTGCCAGCAGTCCCCAAGGGGGCGTCTATGGCTACACCTTC
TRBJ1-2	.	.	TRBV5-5	CASSLANTGNYGYTF	TGTGCCAGCAGCTTGGCCAATACAGGGAACTATGGCTACACCTTC
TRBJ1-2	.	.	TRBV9	CASMGQNNYGYTF	TGTGCCAGCATGGGGCAGAACAACTATGGCTACACCTTC
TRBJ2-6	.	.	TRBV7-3	CASSSQGAGANVLTF	TGTGCCAGCAGCTCACAGGGCGCTGGGGCCAACGTCCTGACTTTC
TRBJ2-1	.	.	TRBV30	CAWSSRGTWGNEQFF	TGTGCCTGGAGTTCTCGCGGGACTTGGGGCAATGAGCAGTTCTTC
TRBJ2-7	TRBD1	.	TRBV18	CASSPQSDRVSEQYF	TGTGCCAGCTCACCGCAATCGGACAGGGTCAGCGAGCAGTACTTC
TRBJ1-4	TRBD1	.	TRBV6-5	CARGQGPEKLFF	TGTGCCAGAGGACAGGGGCCTGAAAAACTGTTTTTT
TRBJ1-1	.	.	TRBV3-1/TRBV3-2	CASSQGPQGNTEAFF	TGTGCCAGCAGCCAAGGCCCACAGGGGAACACTGAAGCTTTCTTT
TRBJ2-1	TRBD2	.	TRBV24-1	CATSGDWTRSNQNEQFF	TGTGCCACCAGTGGTGACTGGACTAGGTCAAATCAAAATGAGCAGTTCTTC
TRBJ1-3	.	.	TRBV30	CAWSVLTFSGNTIYF	TGTGCCTGGAGTGTACTTACGTTCTCTGGAAACACCATATATTTT